The next 28 T cell receptor beta chains were all read from a single sample in a study of human T cells and chemical hapten exposure (dated by TCRdb to the early 2020s). The time point label, as the study defines it: healthy volunteer bleed at 6 weeks. Total RNA was extracted from unfractionated whole blood collected in Tempus Blood RNA tubes. The library was generated by RACE. Reads for this sample came from a NextSeq 500. The public reads were run again by TCRdb, first through fastp at Q25 and then through MiXCR, and only productive beta chains were kept. One record per CDR3 amino acid sequence lists the most common genes and DNA. In all, the sample holds about 77,000 distinct CDR3 sequences, and 8.5% to 9.5% of those were seen once. The ten largest clones represent about 1.7% of the sample. The sequencing sample was made of whole blood. These receptors all come from a female donor in good health. Some clones in this sample may be carry-over from other donors' samples.

This clonotype has a count of ten or more. This chain's CDR3 is CSGGQGNTEAFF. Written as DNA, the CDR3 is TGCAGCGGGGGACAGGGGAACACTGAAGCTTTCTTT. The gene calls are TRBV29-1 and TRBJ1-1; 9 nucleotides agree with TRBD1. V gave up 7 bases and J gave up 1 base; unmatched junction bases: 1. The CDR3 is made up of 12 amino acids. Germline CDR1 SQVTM, CDR2 ANQGSEA.

The table lists this clonotype with many counts. V gene TRBV12-3 or TRBV12-4 combines with J gene TRBJ1-5; perhaps TRBD1 as D (6 bases). V was pared by 5 bases and J by 0 bases, with 11 bases between. The CDR3 loop spans 15 amino acids. This chain's CDR3 is CASSTGGYSNQPQHF. As DNA, the CDR3 is TGTGCCAGCAGTACGGGGGGCTATAGCAATCAGCCCCAGCATTTT.

This rearrangement joins TRBV29-1 to TRBJ2-1; 9 bases agree with TRBD2. There are 11 residues in the CDR3. Germline CDR1 is SQVTM and CDR2 is ANQGSEA. The V segment lost 3 bases and the J segment 10 bases; nucleotides outside the gene matches: 1. The CDR3 DNA is TGCAGCGTTGAGGGACTAGCCGAGCAGTTCTTC. It specifies CSVEGLAEQFF.

A few counts support this clonotype. The chain joins TRBV12-3 or TRBV12-4 to TRBJ2-7; tentatively, D is TRBD2 (7 bases). The CDR3 contains 16 residues. Between the trimmed V and J ends, which lost 2 bases and 4 bases, there was a span of 18 bases. CDR3 DNA: TGTGCCAGCAGTTTATCGGGGGGTGGACAGCCTTACGAGCAGTACTTC. This sequence encodes CASSLSGGGQPYEQYF.

This rearrangement joins TRBV9 to TRBJ1-6, with a tentative D call TRBD1 (6 bases). Germline CDR1 reads SGDLS; CDR2 reads YYNGEE. The CDR3 sequence is 13 residues long. V lost 3 bases to trimming and J lost 13 bases, with 14 bases between them. The CDR3 DNA sequence: TGTGCCAGCAGCGAAGCGACAGGTCCGCCCCTCCACTTT. Translated, it gives CASSEATGPPLHF.

In regard to this clonotype: Being one base from a much bigger clone, this may be a read error. V and J are TRBV20-1 and TRBJ2-1, with D perhaps matching TRBD2 (7 bases). Germline CDR1 reads DFQATT; CDR2 reads SNEGSKA (reference sequence). The CDR3 is 20 residues long. V was clipped by 0 bases and J by 0 bases, with 24 bases between them. The CDR3: CSARDHGTGGGPSSYNEQFF. DNA for the CDR3: TGCAGTGCTAGAGACCATGGGACTGGCGGGGGCCCGAGCTCCTACAATGAGCAGTTCTTC.

At least ten counts were recorded for this clonotype. The chain joins TRBV5-1 to TRBJ2-7; the D gene is possibly TRBD1 (6 bases). Trimming removed 1 base from V and 1 base from J, with 12 bases in between. This CDR3 comprises 15 residues. Germline CDR1 SGHRS, CDR2 YFSETQ. CDR3 bases: TGCGCCAGCAGCTTGTACTGGACAGTATCCTACGAGCAGTACTTC. Its protein product is CASSLYWTVSYEQYF.

The chain recombines TRBV6-5 with TRBJ1-5; tentatively, D is TRBD1 (6 bases). The CDR3 contains 17 residues. Trimming removed 5 bases from V and 5 bases from J, with 22 bases in between. Germline lookup yields CDR1 MNHEY and CDR2 SVGAGI. This CDR3 reads CASSQQGVTRGDQPQHF. The CDR3 DNA reads TGTGCCAGCAGTCAACAGGGAGTGACACGAGGGGATCAGCCCCAGCATTTT.

Concerning this clonotype itself: Just one base apart from a much larger clone, this may be a read error. The chain is built from TRBV12-3 or TRBV12-4 and TRBJ1-1; maybe TRBD1 (5 bases). The ends were cut back, 3 bases at V and 9 bases at J, with 17 bases in the middle. The CDR3 is 14 residues long. The CDR3 protein is CASSFRRGTAKAFF. The CDR3 DNA reads as TGTGCCAGCAGTTTCCGGAGGGGTACCGCTAAAGCTTTCTTT.

This clonotype was found a few times. This chain joins TRBV20-1 and TRBJ2-5; D remains unclear. The length of the CDR3 is 13 residues. CDR1 is DFQATT and CDR2 is SNEGSKA in the germline V gene (reference sequence). The germline V and J ends were trimmed by 0 bases and 5 bases, with 10 bases remaining between them. CDR3 bases: TGCAGTGCTAGAGACGCGCCCCGGGAGACCCAGTACTTC. It specifies CSARDAPRETQYF.

This clonotype was found a few times. The CDR3 DNA reads as TGTGCCAGCCACAAACCCCACTCGGGCAGCGGGGAGCTGTTTTTT. Translating gives CASHKPHSGSGELFF. The chain carries TRBV3-1 and TRBJ2-2; no clear D. Between the trimmed V and J ends, which lost 8 bases and 7 bases, there was a span of 20 bases. This CDR3 region has 15 residues. Germline V gene data show CDR1 as LGHDT and CDR2 as YNNKEL (reference sequence).

This clonotype has ten or more counts. The rearrangement links TRBV19 to TRBJ1-1; TRBD1 aligns across 8 bases. With V trimmed by 0 bases and J by 6 bases, 6 bases remained unmatched. Germline CDR1 is LNHDA and CDR2 is SQIVND (reference sequence). The CDR3 consists of 15 residues. CDR3 nucleotides: TGTGCCAGTAGTATAGATCCAGGGGGCCTACCTGAAGCTTTCTTT. Its translation is CASSIDPGGLPEAFF.

This rearrangement joins TRBV12-3 or TRBV12-4 to TRBJ2-3; D is uncertain. This CDR3 is 13 amino acids long. V lost 2 bases to trimming and J lost 4 bases, with 7 bases between them. The CDR3: CASSLPGPDTQYF. The CDR3 DNA follows: TGTGCCAGCAGTTTACCGGGCCCAGATACGCAGTATTTT.

The sample holds many counts of this clonotype. The chain couples TRBV20-1 to TRBJ1-6, with TRBD1 matching 8 bases. The germline V gene has CDR1 DFQATT and CDR2 SNEGSKA (reference sequence). With 6 bases clipped from V and 8 bases from J, the junction kept 6 bases outside the gene matches. The CDR3 loop spans 13 amino acids. DNA for the CDR3: TGCAGTGCCAGGGGGCAGGGGGATTCACCCCTCCACTTT. Translation gives CSARGQGDSPLHF.

This clonotype was found a few times. The V gene is TRBV12-3 or TRBV12-4, the J gene TRBJ2-7; D gene ambiguous. V lost 8 bases, J lost 4 bases, and 6 bases lay in between. The CDR3 has 10 amino acids. The CDR3 DNA reads as TGTGCCAGCGCGAAGTACGAGCAGTACTTC. Its protein product is CASAKYEQYF.

A few counts support this clonotype. This rearrangement joins TRBV20-1 to TRBJ1-6; 8 bases agree with TRBD1. The germline gives CDR1 DFQATT, CDR2 SNEGSKA (reference sequence). This CDR3 is 16 amino acids long. Trimming cost V 0 bases and J 4 bases; bases outside gene matches: 5. The CDR3 DNA follows: TGCAGTGCTAGAGATAGGACAGGGTTTTATAATTCACCCCTCCACTTT. This gives the protein CSARDRTGFYNSPLHF.

The chain carries TRBV29-1 and TRBJ2-3; TRBD2 agrees at 8 bases. The CDR3 totals 16 residues. Germline CDR1 SQVTM, CDR2 ANQGSEA. The J segment lost 0 bases and the V segment lost 4 bases, leaving 9 bases of the junction unmatched. The CDR3 DNA reads as TGCAGCGTTGCCTCGGGGGGGGACACTAGCACAGATACGCAGTATTTT. It encodes CSVASGGDTSTDTQYF.

This clonotype came up a few times. The gene calls are TRBV29-1 and TRBJ1-1; D remains ambiguous. The V end was cut by 5 bases, the J end by 4 bases, with 8 bases between. The CDR3 runs to 11 residues. Germline V CDR1 and CDR2: SQVTM, ANQGSEA. CDR3 DNA: TGCAGCGTTACGCGGGGCACTGAAGCTTTCTTT. Its translation: CSVTRGTEAFF.

The J gene is TRBJ2-5, the V gene TRBV28; 7 positions agree with TRBD2. J gave up 1 base and V 3 bases, and 2 bases lay outside the gene matches. The CDR3 extends over 14 amino acids. Germline-derived CDR1 and CDR2 are MDHEN and SYDVKM. The CDR3 DNA sequence: TGTGCCAGCAGTTTGGGGGGGGTCCAAGAGACCCAGTACTTC. Protein product: CASSLGGVQETQYF.

This clonotype was seen repeatedly, ten times or more. This rearrangement joins TRBV5-5 to TRBJ2-1; tentatively, D is TRBD2 (5 bases). Germline assignment: CDR1 SGHKS and CDR2 YYEKEE (reference sequence). Trimming removed 1 base at V and 5 bases at J, with 16 bases between. The CDR3 is made up of 16 amino acids. The CDR3 DNA reads as TGTGCCAGCAGCTTGAAATCTGAGGGCAGGAACAATGAGCAGTTCTTC. This sequence encodes CASSLKSEGRNNEQFF.

V usage is TRBV6-2 or TRBV6-3 and J usage is TRBJ1-1; no clear D gene. Deletions cut 5 bases from V and 0 bases from J, with 7 bases between. Germline CDR1 is MNHEY and CDR2 is SVGEGT. The CDR3 spans 13 residues. The CDR3 loop reads CASSGNLNTEAFF. CDR3 coding DNA: TGTGCCAGCAGTGGTAACCTGAACACTGAAGCTTTCTTT.

This clonotype has ten or more counts. This chain connects TRBV20-1 to TRBJ1-5, with 8 bases aligning to TRBD1. Trimming took 7 bases from V and 3 from J; bases not matched to a gene: 20. From germline, CDR1 is DFQATT and CDR2 SNEGSKA (reference sequence). CDR3 length equals 18 residues. CDR3 sequence reads: CSVIRGAGGDLNNQPQHF. In DNA form, the CDR3 reads TGCAGTGTAATCAGGGGGGCAGGGGGCGATTTGAACAATCAGCCCCAGCATTTT.

In its sample, this clonotype was seen many times. The CDR3 reads CASSPDETYSDTEAFF. The CDR3 nucleotides are TGTGCCAGCAGCCCCGACGAGACCTATTCGGACACTGAAGCTTTCTTT. This chain links TRBV6-5 with TRBJ1-1; D call uncertain. Germline values: CDR1 MNHEY, CDR2 SVGAGI. The length of the CDR3 is 16 residues. V was shortened by 6 bases and J by 3 bases, with 20 bases between the two germline ends.

This clonotype was counted between two and nine times. The rearrangement uses TRBV4-1 and TRBJ2-1; D unclear. Trimming stripped 2 bases from V and 2 bases from J, with 7 bases between. Germline assignment: CDR1 MGHRA and CDR2 YSYEKL. The CDR3 is made up of 14 amino acids. The CDR3 loop reads CASSQSGPYNEQFF. CDR3 DNA: TGCGCCAGCAGCCAATCTGGGCCCTACAATGAGCAGTTCTTC.

This clonotype was seen at least ten times. The CDR3: CASSLLGGAESTDTQYF. Written as DNA, the CDR3 is TGTGCCAGCAGTTTACTGGGGGGTGCGGAGAGCACAGATACGCAGTATTTT. This chain links TRBV12-3 or TRBV12-4 with TRBJ2-3, with D maybe TRBD2 (6 bases). The CDR3 covers 17 residues. V shed 2 bases and J shed 0 bases, with 15 bases lying between them.

This clonotype was counted many times. This chain links TRBV3-1 with TRBJ2-7; 7 positions match TRBD2. Germline CDR1 reads LGHDT; CDR2 reads YNNKEL (reference sequence). V lost 4 bases, J lost 4 bases, and 13 bases stayed unmatched. The CDR3 contains 16 residues. The CDR3 region is CASSRGSREDVYEQYF. In nucleotides, the CDR3 is TGTGCCAGCAGCCGAGGAAGCCGGGAGGATGTTTACGAGCAGTACTTC.

This clonotype was observed a handful of times. This may arise from a read error, as a much more abundant clone is one base away. The rearrangement joins TRBV7-9 to TRBJ2-7; 8 nucleotides agree with TRBD1. V lost 5 bases to trimming and J lost 5 bases; unmatched junction nucleotides: 8. The V gene's germline CDR1 is SEHNR and CDR2 FQNEAQ (reference sequence). This CDR3 is 14 amino acids long. The CDR3 nucleotides read TGTGCCAGCAGCACCGGACAGGGACCCGACGAGCAGTACTTC. Translation gives CASSTGQGPDEQYF.

This clonotype was detected ten times or more. V usage is TRBV7-6 and J usage is TRBJ2-7; possibly TRBD2 for D (6 bases). The CDR3 totals 15 residues. The V gene lost 5 bases and the J gene lost 3 bases, with 17 bases spanning the gap. Germline V lookup: CDR1 SGHVS, CDR2 FNYEAQ. CDR3 region: CASSRTAGALYEQYF. DNA for the CDR3: TGTGCCAGCAGCCGAACAGCGGGCGCTCTCTACGAGCAGTACTTC.